The clone carrying this T cell receptor beta chain was seen many times. As yet, its antigen is unknown. The data are from a study of neurological immune-mediated disorders. The study, taken as a whole, reports: Across subjects, expanded clones had no CDR3 amino acid sequences in common, pointing to private repertoires in all groups.

The method for making cDNA was 5'RACE, and it used 10-nucleotide random UMIs. TCRdb fed the 5' RACE reads into MiXCR, producing one record per CDR3 protein. Of tens of thousands of distinct CDR3 sequences listed, about a tenth are singletons. J gave up 2 bases and V 6 bases, and 8 bases lay outside the gene matches. The CDR3 runs 14 residues. CDR1 and CDR2 (germline): SQVTM, ANQGSEA. Volunteers at a blood bank in Maryland, USA, were the healthy controls. PBMCs stored at -80 C, 2 million in total, were the source of the unsorted libraries. This chain joins TRBV29-1 and TRBJ2-7, with TRBD2 matching over 9 bases. The TCR was taken from a man aged 35 to 55 in good health. Sequenced: PBMCs. DNA of the CDR3: TGCAGCGTGGCCGGACTAGCGCCTACCTACGAGCAGTACTTC. Translation: CSVAGLAPTYEQYF.